This passage covers 5 T cell receptor beta chains from one sample sequenced in a study of cytotoxic CD8 clonotypes in ibrutinib-treated CLL (TCRdb year 2021). The library was generated by the immunoSEQ multiplex PCR assay. Imported from immuneACCESS, the table was reduced by TCRdb to in-frame sequences with V and J called. These copies leave out some clones; in studies compared against another copy, an unresolved V gene accounts for under half, and the cause of the remainder is not known. Here the sample has 29,000 or so clones; 55% to 70% occur a single time. Jointly, the top ten make up about 54% of the sample. The time point label corresponds to: approximately 25 months on ibrutinib. This material consisted of PBMCs, taken after 24 months of ibrutinib treatment. The receptor set was obtained from a human donor with chronic lymphocytic leukemia.

The chain combines TRBV4-1 with TRBJ2-7; D uncertain. This CDR3 contains 14 residues. The germline gives CDR1 MGHRA, CDR2 YSYEKL. Between the trimmed V and J ends, which lost 3 bases and 6 bases, there was a span of 15 bases. The CDR3 here is CASSHGRVIGEQYF. The DNA for the CDR3 is TGCGCCAGCAGCCATGGAAGAGTAATTGGCGAGCAGTACTTC.

V usage is TRBV5-1 and J usage is TRBJ2-3, with 9 nucleotides matching TRBD1. Germline trimming cut 4 bases from V and 1 base from J; bases unmatched to any gene: 4. This CDR3 has 15 residues. Looked up from germline, CDR1 is SGHRS and CDR2 is YFSETQ. CDR3 DNA: TGCGCCAGCAGCCTGAGGACAGGGGGCACAGATACGCAGTATTTT. Protein product: CASSLRTGGTDTQYF.

By its share, this clone is medium-sized. The chain is built from TRBV5-8 and TRBJ2-7; 10 positions match TRBD1. From germline, CDR1 is SGHTS and CDR2 YDEGEE. This CDR3 spans 16 amino acids. J lost 5 bases, V lost 5 bases, and 13 bases had no gene match. The CDR3 sequence is CASSFGSWTGGDEQYF. The CDR3 region has the DNA TGTGCCAGCAGTTTCGGCTCCTGGACAGGGGGGGACGAGCAGTACTTC. Filled out from reference TRBV5-8 and TRBJ2-7, the complete variable domain reads EAGVTQSPTHLIKTRGQQATLRCSPISGHTSVYWYQQALGLGLQFLLWYDEGEERNRGNFPPRFSGRQFPNYSSELNVNALELEDSALYLCASSFGSWTGGDEQYFGPGTRLTVT.

The genes are TRBV4-1 and TRBJ2-7; 7 bases agree with TRBD1. In germline, CDR1 is MGHRA, CDR2 YSYEKL. The CDR3 is made up of 15 amino acids. With V trimmed by 4 bases and J by 1 base, 7 bases remained unmatched. The CDR3 region has the DNA TGCGCCAGCAGCCCGGCCGGGACAGTGTCCTACGAGCAGTACTTC. Translation gives CASSPAGTVSYEQYF.

The chain has TRBV9 and TRBJ1-5; the D gene is possibly TRBD1 (5 bases). The CDR3 is 15 amino acids. Per the germline V gene, CDR1 is SGDLS and CDR2 is YYNGEE. Trimming left V 4 bases short and J 5 bases short, with 16 bases between. CDR3 nucleotide sequence: TGTGCCAGCAGCCCCAGTTTCGGGGGTTATCAGCCCCAGCATTTT. It translates to CASSPSFGGYQPQHF. Complete variable domain (other parts from reference TRBV9 and TRBJ1-5): DSGVTQTPKHLITATGQRVTLRCSPRSGDLSVYWYQQSLDQGLQFLIQYYNGEERAKGNILERFSAQQFPDLHSELNLSSLELGDSALYFCASSPSFGGYQPQHFGDGTRLSIL.